This T cell receptor beta chain was recorded in a study of T cell responses to AZD1222 COVID-19 vaccine. The study's findings and limits: Repertoires were obtained only post-peak T cell response.

Regarding this clone: Its antigen is undetermined.

Pooling of second doses given at about 4 or about 12 weeks was done. Generated by immunoSEQ multiplex PCR, the TCRdb table keeps only in-frame clones and is missing some. The table includes 100,000 to 150,000 clones, about 85% detected once. V was clipped by 5 bases and J by 2 bases, with 10 bases between them. The CDR3 loop spans 13 amino acids. The germline V gene encodes CDR1 LNHDA and CDR2 SQIVND (reference sequence). V gene TRBV19 combines with J gene TRBJ2-7; D perhaps matches TRBD1 (5 bases). This receptor was taken from an adult who received the AZD1222 COVID-19 vaccine. The sequencing here drew on peripheral blood, taken 28 days after the second AZD1222 dose. This CDR3 is CASSSAGPYEQYF. The CDR3 region has the DNA TGTGCCAGTAGTTCAGCAGGGCCCTACGAGCAGTACTTC.